The 10 T cell receptor beta chains presented below share a single source sample, sequenced in a study of blood T cell repertoires in COVID-19. The method was immunoSEQ multiplex PCR; TCRdb's version includes in-frame clones alone and lacks a portion of them. The sample contains 150,000 to 200,000 clones, about 90% of which appear only once. Sequencing was done on a sample of peripheral blood. The receptor source for this set is a man aged 30-40 years with COVID-19, enrolled during active disease.

The chain uses TRBV3-1 (or the pseudogene TRBV3-2) and TRBJ1-6; D is uncertain. Germline V gene sequence: CDR1 LGHDT, CDR2 YNNKEL (reference sequence). The CDR3 sequence is 17 residues long. V shed 0 bases and J shed 7 bases, with 16 bases lying between them. The CDR3 DNA reads TGTGCCAGCAGCCAAGAACGAGGGAGGCAGACAAATTCACCCCTCCACTTT. Its protein product is CASSQERGRQTNSPLHF.

Written as DNA, the CDR3 is TGTGCCAGCAGCCAAGCAGCGGCAGGGAGGAATGCCACTGAAGCTTTCTTT. It translates to CASSQAAAGRNATEAFF. The chain employs TRBV14 and TRBJ1-1, with a weak D call TRBD1 (5 bases). The CDR3 loop spans 17 amino acids. CDR1 and CDR2 (germline): SGHDN, FVKESK. V was clipped by 1 base and J by 4 bases, with 19 bases between them.

This chain's CDR3 is CASSPDSYSEETQYF. For the CDR3, the DNA is TGTGCCAGCAGCCCAGACTCCTACTCCGAAGAGACCCAGTACTTC. This chain uses TRBV13 with TRBJ2-5; D is unresolved. The CDR3 covers 15 residues. V lost 5 bases and J lost 3, with 16 bases in between. The germline CDR1 and CDR2 sequences are PRHDT and FYEKMQ (reference sequence).

This sequence joins TRBV5-6 and TRBJ2-7, with TRBD2 identical over 8 bases. This CDR3 has 14 residues. V shed 0 bases, J shed 1 base, and the junction held 0 bases outside the gene matches. Germline V CDR1 and CDR2: SGHDT, YYEEEE. CDR3 in amino acids: CASSLGGGSYEQYF. The CDR3 DNA is TGTGCCAGCAGCTTGGGCGGGGGGTCCTACGAGCAGTACTTC.

CDR3 coding DNA: TGTGCCAGCAGTTCCCGTGGGGGGTGGGGTTCACCCCTCCACTTT. Encoded protein: CASSSRGGWGSPLHF. The rearrangement links TRBV27 to TRBJ1-6; D possibly corresponds to TRBD1 (5 bases). CDR1 MNHEY and CDR2 SMNVEV come from the germline V gene (reference sequence). The CDR3 totals 15 residues. V lost 4 bases and J 9 bases, leaving 16 bases between the germline ends.

The chain combines TRBV4-1 with TRBJ2-7, with TRBD1 matching over 9 bases. Germline CDR1 and CDR2: MGHRA and YSYEKL. Losses at the gene ends were 3 bases for V and 4 bases for J; bases not matched to a gene: 10. The CDR3 sequence is 16 residues long. CDR3 DNA sequence: TGCGCCAGCAGCCAGGGACAGGGCGATTTTTTGTACGAGCAGTACTTC. It is translated as CASSQGQGDFLYEQYF.

The rearrangement uses TRBV7-9 and TRBJ1-2; D is ambiguous. The germline gives CDR1 SEHNR, CDR2 FQNEAQ (reference sequence). Trimming shortened V by 2 bases and J by 8 bases, and 9 bases separated the two germline ends. CDR3 size: 12 residues. CDR3 loop: CASSLNSRGYTF. DNA for the CDR3: TGTGCCAGCAGCTTAAATTCGAGGGGCTACACCTTC. The entire variable domain, with the rest obtained from reference TRBV7-9 and TRBJ1-2, is as follows: DTGVSQNPRHKITKRGQNVTFRCDPISEHNRLYWYRQTLGQGPEFLTYFQNEAQLEKSRLLSDRFSAERPKGSFSTLEIQRTEQGDSAMYLCASSLNSRGYTFGSGTRLTVV.

The genes are TRBV4-3 and TRBJ1-6; D gene unclear. Looked up from germline, CDR1 is LGHNA and CDR2 is YSLEER. V lost 3 bases to trimming and J lost 9 bases, with 9 bases between them. The CDR3 is 13 amino acids. For the CDR3, the DNA is TGCGCCAGCAGCCATAACAACGCTTCACCCCTCCACTTT. It specifies CASSHNNASPLHF.

The genes are TRBV5-6 and TRBJ1-3; perhaps TRBD1 as D (5 bases). Trimming removed 2 bases from V and 2 bases from J, with 23 bases in between. Germline lookup yields CDR1 SGHDT and CDR2 YYEEEE. The CDR3 is 19 residues long. The CDR3 region has the DNA TGTGCCAGCAGCTTTCGGAAAGGGGCTAAATCGCTAGCTGGAAACACCATATATTTT. It yields the protein CASSFRKGAKSLAGNTIYF. Combining the CDR3 with reference TRBV5-6 and TRBJ1-3 gives the whole variable domain DAGVTQSPTHLIKTRGQQVTLRCSPKSGHDTVSWYQQALGQGPQFIFQYYEEEERQRGNFPDRFSGHQFPNYSSELNVNALLLGDSALYLCASSFRKGAKSLAGNTIYFGEGSWLTVV.

The chain carries TRBV7-9 and TRBJ2-1; D is perhaps TRBD2 (6 bases). V lost 5 bases, J lost 4 bases, and 15 bases lay in between. Germline V gene lookup returns CDR1 SEHNR and CDR2 FQNEAQ (reference sequence). This CDR3 has 15 amino acids. Here the CDR3 reads CASSLPLATYNEQFF. CDR3 coding DNA: TGTGCCAGCAGCCTCCCCCTAGCGACATACAATGAGCAGTTCTTC.